These 26 T cell receptor beta chains were all obtained from the same sample, sequenced in a study of monozygotic twins with cystic fibrosis. The data were produced by immunoSEQ multiplex PCR, yet TCRdb's version contains in-frame clones alone and is incomplete. The sample holds 15,000 to 25,000 clones, 75% to 95% seen once. The specimen was blood. The receptors shown here come from a girl aged 2-9 years with cystic fibrosis.

The V gene is TRBV4-2, the J gene TRBJ2-7, with D maybe TRBD1 (5 bases). Per the germline V gene, CDR1 is LGHNA and CDR2 is YNFKEQ. Between the trimmed V and J ends, which lost 1 base and 7 bases, there was a span of 17 bases. CDR3 length: 15 amino acids. The CDR3 sequence is CASSQGQSTVGEQYF. DNA of the CDR3: TGTGCCAGCAGCCAAGGACAGAGTACCGTGGGTGAGCAGTACTTC.

V is TRBV5-1 and J is TRBJ2-5, with TRBD1 matching 9 bases. The junction had 6 bases not matched to a gene; V was cut back by 4 bases and J by 2 bases. This CDR3 has 15 amino acids. From germline, CDR1 is SGHRS and CDR2 YFSETQ. The CDR3 loop reads CASSQGQGIQETQYF. In DNA, the CDR3 is TGCGCCAGCAGCCAGGGACAGGGCATTCAAGAGACCCAGTACTTC.

This rearrangement joins TRBV2 to TRBJ1-4; tentative D call: TRBD1 (5 bases). There are 13 residues in the CDR3. V was cut by 2 bases and J by 13 bases, with 14 bases left in between. The germline CDR1 and CDR2 sequences are SNHLY and FYNNEI. CDR3 bases: TGTGCCAGCAGTGAAATGGGCAGACAGCGACTGTTTTTT. Its translation is CASSEMGRQRLFF. The variable domain in full, completed from reference TRBV2 and TRBJ1-4, reads EPEVTQTPSHQVTQMGQEVILRCVPISNHLYFYWYRQILGQKVEFLVSFYNNEISEKSEIFDDQFSVERPDGSNFTLKIRSTKLEDSAMYFCASSEMGRQRLFFGSGTQLSVL.

The chain combines TRBV10-3 with TRBJ1-2; weak D call: TRBD1 (5 bases). V lost 7 bases to trimming and J lost 1 base, with 13 bases between them. This CDR3 comprises 14 residues. CDR1 is ENHRY and CDR2 is SYGVKD in the germline V gene. The CDR3 reads CAINVHGGNYGYTF. The CDR3, as DNA: TGTGCCATCAACGTTCACGGGGGTAACTATGGCTACACCTTC.

The V gene is TRBV19, the J gene TRBJ2-3, with 9 bases matching TRBD1. The trim removed 6 bases at V and 4 bases at J, leaving 5 bases unmatched. The CDR3 has 14 amino acids. From germline, CDR1 is LNHDA and CDR2 SQIVND (reference sequence). Written as DNA, the CDR3 is TGTGCCAGTAGGGACAGGGGTAAAGCAGATACGCAGTATTTT. Protein: CASRDRGKADTQYF.

This chain uses TRBV5-6 with TRBJ2-5; D gene ambiguous. V lost 1 base and J 1 base, leaving 17 bases between the germline ends. The CDR3 consists of 17 residues. Germline CDR1 is SGHDT and CDR2 is YYEEEE. Written as DNA, the CDR3 is TGTGCCAGCAGCTTGTATGGTTCCAGATACCTCCAAGAGACCCAGTACTTC. Translation gives CASSLYGSRYLQETQYF. Variable domain in full (rest from reference TRBV5-6 and TRBJ2-5): DAGVTQSPTHLIKTRGQQVTLRCSPKSGHDTVSWYQQALGQGPQFIFQYYEEEERQRGNFPDRFSGHQFPNYSSELNVNALLLGDSALYLCASSLYGSRYLQETQYFGPGTRLLVL.

J is TRBJ1-6 and V is TRBV2; 7 nucleotides line up with TRBD1. CDR1 and CDR2 (germline): SNHLY, FYNNEI. CDR3 length: 12 amino acids. V shed 10 bases and J 12 bases; nucleotides not matched to a gene: 9. CDR3 sequence (DNA): TGTGCCATGGGACAGCTTGGGGGACCCCTCCACTTT. Amino acids: CAMGQLGGPLHF.

V usage is TRBV7-3 and J usage is TRBJ1-1, with D hard to call. The CDR3 consists of 13 residues. Between the trimmed V and J ends, which lost 1 base and 1 base, there was a span of 4 bases. Germline V CDR1 and CDR2: SGHTA, FQGTGA. CDR3 nucleotide sequence: TGTGCCAGCAGCTTAAGGGGGAACACTGAAGCTTTCTTT. Protein product: CASSLRGNTEAFF.

V gene TRBV6-1 combines with J gene TRBJ2-5, with D uncertain. This CDR3 contains 15 residues. V lost 4 bases and J 6 bases, leaving 18 bases between the germline ends. Per the germline V gene, CDR1 is MNHNS and CDR2 is SASEGT. CDR3 protein: CASSVDVGARQTQYF. CDR3 coding DNA: TGTGCCAGCAGTGTGGACGTGGGCGCGAGGCAGACCCAGTACTTC.

V and J are TRBV30 and TRBJ2-3, with 11 bases that match TRBD2. J lost 7 bases, V lost 4 bases, and 10 bases had no gene match. The CDR3 spans 15 residues. CDR1 GTSNPN and CDR2 SVGIG come from the germline V gene (reference sequence). The CDR3 reads CAWTGIAGGPYTQYF. The CDR3 DNA follows: TGTGCCTGGACCGGAATAGCGGGAGGGCCGTATACGCAGTATTTT.

The chain carries TRBV28 and TRBJ1-2; TRBD1 matches 7 bases. The germline gives CDR1 MDHEN, CDR2 SYDVKM. This CDR3 region has 15 residues. With 3 bases clipped from V and 4 bases from J, the junction kept 8 bases outside the gene matches. The CDR3 here is CASSLGDSNIYGYTF. CDR3 DNA sequence: TGTGCCAGCAGTTTGGGGGACAGTAATATCTATGGCTACACCTTC.

This chain links TRBV7-9 with TRBJ2-5, with D unclear. V was shortened by 6 bases and J by 5 bases, with 19 bases between the two germline ends. Germline V gene data show CDR1 as SEHNR and CDR2 as FQNEAQ (reference sequence). The CDR3 spans 15 residues. In DNA form, the CDR3 reads TGTGCCAGCAGACATCTAATGGCGTCCGGGGAGACCCAGTACTTC. As protein: CASRHLMASGETQYF.

This chain links TRBV12-1 with TRBJ1-1; TRBD1 is the table's D call and was not checked against the DNA. TRBV12-1 is designated a pseudogene. The CDR3 covers 15 residues. This CDR3 reads CASSWGDRGNTEAFF. CDR3 nucleotide sequence: TGTGCCAGCAGCTGGGGGGACAGGGGGAACACTGAAGCTTTCTTT.

The chain is built from TRBV30 and TRBJ2-1; perhaps TRBD2 as D (6 bases). Deletions cut 0 bases from V and 5 bases from J, with 11 bases between. This CDR3 is built from 14 residues. CDR1 and CDR2 from the germline V gene are GTSNPN and SVGIG (reference sequence). CDR3 protein: CAWSVAGINNEQFF. CDR3 sequence (DNA): TGTGCCTGGAGTGTAGCGGGCATTAACAATGAGCAGTTCTTC.

The chain has TRBV30 and TRBJ2-2; TRBD2 matches at 7 bases. CDR1 is GTSNPN, CDR2 SVGIG, per germline (reference sequence). The trim removed 0 bases at V and 5 bases at J, leaving 9 bases unmatched. The CDR3 has 16 residues. The CDR3 sequence is CAWSVVAGVWTGELFF. In nucleotides, the CDR3 is TGTGCCTGGAGTGTGGTGGCGGGAGTCTGGACCGGGGAGCTGTTTTTT. Drawing the rest from reference TRBV30 and TRBJ2-2, the complete variable domain is SQTIHQWPATLVQPVGSPLSLECTVEGTSNPNLYWYRQAAGRGLQLLFYSVGIGQISSEVPQNLSASRPQDRQFILSSKKLLLSDSGFYLCAWSVVAGVWTGELFFGEGSRLTVL.

The chain carries TRBV18 and TRBJ1-5; D is unclear. The CDR3 sequence is 15 residues long. Germline V CDR1 and CDR2: KGHSH, LQKENI. The V and J ends lost 3 bases and 0 bases respectively, with 9 bases between them. This CDR3 is CASSPSVSSNQPQHF. The CDR3 DNA reads TGTGCCAGCTCACCGTCCGTCTCTAGCAATCAGCCCCAGCATTTT.

This sequence joins TRBV2 and TRBJ1-1, with TRBD1 matching over 7 bases. Germline CDR1 reads SNHLY; CDR2 reads FYNNEI. The ends lost 8 bases at V and 7 bases at J; junction bases unmatched: 13. The CDR3 length is 14 residues. For the CDR3, the DNA is TGTGCCAGCCGCCCTCTCTGGGGGGACAGTGAAGCTTTCTTT. Its protein is CASRPLWGDSEAFF.

The CDR3 loop is CASSYSRAELNEKLFF. The CDR3 DNA sequence: TGTGCCAGCAGTTACTCTAGGGCAGAACTAAACGAAAAACTGTTTTTT. This chain joins TRBV6-6 and TRBJ1-4; the D is unclear. The V end was cut by 0 bases, the J end by 8 bases, with 16 bases between. CDR1 and CDR2 from the germline V gene are MNHNY and SVGAGI (reference sequence). The CDR3 is 16 residues long.

In its sample, this clone was seen once. The rearrangement joins TRBV4-1 to TRBJ2-1, with TRBD2 matching 10 bases. Germline trimming cut 5 bases from V and 2 bases from J; bases unmatched to any gene: 3. This CDR3 has 15 residues. Per germline, CDR1 MGHRA and CDR2 YSYEKL. CDR3 region: CASSAGLAAYNEQFF. The CDR3 DNA reads as TGCGCCAGCAGCGCCGGACTAGCGGCCTACAATGAGCAGTTCTTC.

This clone was seen just once. This rearrangement joins TRBV4-1 to TRBJ2-1; D remains ambiguous. The CDR3 contains 16 residues. Germline values: CDR1 MGHRA, CDR2 YSYEKL. Trimming took 0 bases from V and 0 from J, leaving 9 bases between them. In DNA, the CDR3 is TGCGCCAGCAGCCAAGAGGACCGGAGCTCCTACAATGAGCAGTTCTTC. Protein: CASSQEDRSSYNEQFF.

The chain combines TRBV19 with TRBJ1-2; TRBD1 is a possible D gene (5 bases). V was trimmed by 6 bases and J by 4 bases, leaving 12 bases between them. Germline V gene lookup returns CDR1 LNHDA and CDR2 SQIVND (reference sequence). The CDR3 loop spans 13 amino acids. CDR3 nucleotide sequence: TGTGCCAGTAGCGCGGGACCGCCCTATGGCTACACCTTC. Translated: CASSAGPPYGYTF.

The CDR3 here is CASSPTVSPDTQYF. The CDR3 DNA reads TGTGCCAGCTCACCAACGGTTTCCCCAGATACGCAGTATTTT. This sequence joins TRBV18 and TRBJ2-3; no firm D call. V lost 2 bases and J lost 4, with 10 bases in between. CDR1 is KGHSH and CDR2 is LQKENI in the germline V gene. The length of the CDR3 is 14 residues.

This chain links TRBV5-1 with TRBJ2-5, with TRBD2 matching over 12 bases. CDR3 length: 17 amino acids. Looked up from germline, CDR1 is SGHRS and CDR2 is YFSETQ. V dropped 0 bases and J dropped 3; count of bases not matched to a gene: 6. CDR3 residues: CASSLGLAGVRKETQYF. DNA for the CDR3: TGCGCCAGCAGCTTGGGACTAGCGGGAGTTAGGAAAGAGACCCAGTACTTC.

The J gene is TRBJ1-5, the V gene TRBV19, with 11 bases aligning to TRBD1. With 3 bases clipped from V and 0 bases from J, the junction kept 19 bases outside the gene matches. Per germline, CDR1 LNHDA and CDR2 SQIVND (reference sequence). The length of the CDR3 is 22 residues. CDR3 bases: TGTGCCAGTAGTATGAAAAAAGCTTCGGGGGACAGGGGGGTATATAGCAATCAGCCCCAGCATTTT. It yields the protein CASSMKKASGDRGVYSNQPQHF. Full variable domain (outside the CDR3, taken from reference TRBV19 and TRBJ1-5): DGGITQSPKYLFRKEGQNVTLSCEQNLNHDAMYWYRQDPGQGLRLIYYSQIVNDFQKGDIAEGYSVSREKKESFPLTVTSAQKNPTAFYLCASSMKKASGDRGVYSNQPQHFGDGTRLSIL.

V and J are TRBV6-1 and TRBJ2-7; TRBD1 matches at 10 bases. The CDR3 has 15 amino acids. V trimming: 6 bases; J trimming: 3 bases; junction bases outside the gene matches: 8. Germline V gene sequence: CDR1 MNHNS, CDR2 SASEGT. The CDR3, as DNA: TGTGCCAGCAGAAACGGACAGGGGGTAAGCTACGAGCAGTACTTC. This sequence encodes CASRNGQGVSYEQYF.

This clone was observed once. This sequence joins TRBV7-3 and TRBJ2-2; TRBD1 aligns across 7 bases. The germline V gene has CDR1 SGHTA and CDR2 FQGTGA. V lost 5 bases to trimming and J lost 6 bases; unmatched junction nucleotides: 3. This CDR3 has 13 amino acids. Written as DNA, the CDR3 is TGTGCCAGCAGCCGACAGGGTCCCGGGGAGCTGTTTTTT. This translates into CASSRQGPGELFF.